Below, 28 T cell receptor beta chains from the same sample are listed, as sequenced in a study of cytomegalovirus exposure and HLA in healthy donors. The primer mix had 60 Vbeta and 13 Jbeta primers. TCRdb keeps only in-frame clones here, not all; method: immunoSEQ multiplex PCR. The sample yields about 160,000 clones, around 84% seen once. The sample was PBMCs. These receptors were obtained from a man younger than 35 in good health and CMV-seronegative.

The rearrangement links TRBV27 to TRBJ2-7, with 7 nucleotides matching TRBD2. Germline CDR1 MNHEY, CDR2 SMNVEV (reference sequence). With V trimmed by 1 base and J by 0 bases, 3 bases remained unmatched. The CDR3 contains 15 residues. CDR3 in amino acids: CASSLLGGSSYEQYF. The CDR3 DNA reads as TGTGCCAGCAGTTTATTGGGGGGGAGCTCCTACGAGCAGTACTTC.

This clone appeared a single time. The rearrangement links TRBV6-5 to TRBJ1-2, with a possible D match to TRBD1 (5 bases). Germline loops: CDR1 MNHEY, CDR2 SVGAGI. This CDR3 is built from 13 residues. Trimming removed 5 bases at V and 4 bases at J, with 11 bases between. This CDR3 is CASSRQPRYGYTF. CDR3 bases: TGTGCCAGCAGTCGACAGCCTCGCTATGGCTACACCTTC.

This clone was seen only once. This chain uses TRBV5-4 with TRBJ1-1; D is undetermined. The CDR3 totals 18 residues. CDR1 and CDR2 from the germline V gene are SGHNT and YYREEE (reference sequence). Deletions cut 0 bases from V and 1 base from J, with 19 bases between. The CDR3 loop is CASSLDKELLAPNTEAFF. The CDR3 DNA reads TGTGCCAGCAGCTTGGACAAGGAGCTACTGGCCCCGAACACTGAAGCTTTCTTT.

V usage is TRBV19 and J usage is TRBJ1-2, with 9 bases fitting TRBD1. This CDR3 comprises 14 residues. Germline assignment: CDR1 LNHDA and CDR2 SQIVND (reference sequence). The trim removed 5 bases at V and 4 bases at J, leaving 5 bases unmatched. CDR3 amino acids: CASSSTGGVYGYTF. The CDR3 DNA reads as TGTGCCAGTAGTTCAACAGGGGGCGTCTATGGCTACACCTTC.

The J gene is TRBJ2-3, the V gene TRBV2; D ambiguous. Germline-derived CDR1 and CDR2 are SNHLY and FYNNEI. The CDR3 is 12 residues long. V was shortened by 8 bases and J by 3 bases, with 9 bases between the two germline ends. CDR3 residues: CASGSVTDTQYF. The CDR3 bases are TGTGCCAGCGGTAGTGTGACAGATACGCAGTATTTT.

This chain joins TRBV27 and TRBJ2-7, with D uncertain. This CDR3 is 14 amino acids long. Germline CDR1 reads MNHEY; CDR2 reads SMNVEV (reference sequence). V gave up 5 bases and J gave up 6 bases, with 17 bases separating them. CDR3 DNA: TGTGCCAGCAGTCCCCGTCCAGCGAGGAGCGAGCAGTACTTC. Encoded protein: CASSPRPARSEQYF.

This chain joins TRBV10-3 and TRBJ1-1; 10 positions match TRBD1. From germline, CDR1 is ENHRY and CDR2 SYGVKD. The CDR3 spans 15 residues. The trim removed 4 bases at V and 6 bases at J, leaving 8 bases unmatched. The CDR3 region has the DNA TGTGCCATCAGTGGCCGGGACAGGGGAAACGCTGAAGCTTTCTTT. Protein sequence: CAISGRDRGNAEAFF.

The gene calls are TRBV28 and TRBJ2-7; no reliable D call. Germline V gene data show CDR1 as MDHEN and CDR2 as SYDVKM. V dropped 6 bases and J dropped 2 bases, with 11 bases sitting between them. The CDR3 totals 13 residues. The CDR3 DNA reads as TGTGCCAGCAGCCGTTTGGCCGCCTACGAGCAGTACTTC. It codes for CASSRLAAYEQYF.

In DNA form, the CDR3 reads TGCGCCAGCAGCTTGGGGCTAGCGGGAAGCACAGATACGCAGTATTTT. As protein: CASSLGLAGSTDTQYF. The chain carries TRBV5-1 and TRBJ2-3; 9 bases line up with TRBD2. CDR3 length: 16 amino acids. V was pared by 0 bases and J by 0 bases, with 2 bases of the junction left unmatched. The V gene's germline CDR1 is SGHRS and CDR2 YFSETQ. Together with reference TRBV5-1 and TRBJ2-3, the CDR3 gives the full variable domain: KAGVTQTPRYLIKTRGQQVTLSCSPISGHRSVSWYQQTPGQGLQFLFEYFSETQRNKGNFPGRFSGRQFSNSRSEMNVSTLELGDSALYLCASSLGLAGSTDTQYFGPGTRLTVL.

The chain combines TRBV30 with TRBJ1-1; TRBD1 matches 9 bases. CDR3 length: 15 amino acids. V lost 1 base and J lost 1; bases outside the gene matches: 4. Germline V gene sequence: CDR1 GTSNPN, CDR2 SVGIG (reference sequence). This CDR3 is CAWSAGTGWNTEAFF. The CDR3 coding sequence is TGTGCCTGGAGTGCCGGGACAGGGTGGAACACTGAAGCTTTCTTT.

This chain joins TRBV7-9 and TRBJ1-3; no clear D gene. Germline assignment: CDR1 SEHNR and CDR2 FQNEAQ (reference sequence). This CDR3 is built from 12 residues. CDR3 DNA: TGTTCCGAGGGCGACTCTGGAAACACCATATATTTT. Encoded protein: CSEGDSGNTIYF.

The rearrangement links TRBV9 to TRBJ1-2; no reliable D call. The V gene lost 2 bases and the J gene lost 10 bases, with 21 bases spanning the gap. Germline CDR1 reads SGDLS; CDR2 reads YYNGEE. This CDR3 has 15 residues. As DNA, the CDR3 is TGTGCCAGCAGCGTCGCTGGCGGTCAAACTATGCCCTACACCTTC. This gives the protein CASSVAGGQTMPYTF.

The chain has TRBV15 and TRBJ1-2; a weak D match, TRBD1 (6 bases). Germline V lookup: CDR1 LNHNV, CDR2 YYDKDF (reference sequence). The CDR3 extends over 15 amino acids. The V end was cut by 5 bases, the J end by 4 bases, with 17 bases between. The CDR3 DNA follows: TGTGCCACCAGCGAGCGGGGGGCGTCGTCCTATGGCTACACCTTC. Protein: CATSERGASSYGYTF.

This sequence joins TRBV6-5 and TRBJ2-7; 10 bases are a match to TRBD1. With 4 bases clipped from V and 6 bases from J, the junction kept 6 bases outside the gene matches. CDR1 is MNHEY and CDR2 is SVGAGI in the germline V gene. This CDR3 is 14 amino acids long. The CDR3, as DNA: TGTGCCAGCAGTTGGGGACAGGGGATAGGCGAGCAGTACTTC. Translated, it gives CASSWGQGIGEQYF.

This clone showed up just a few times. The V and J genes are TRBV7-8 and TRBJ2-2; 10 bases map to TRBD1. CDR3 size: 17 residues. With 5 bases clipped from V and 2 bases from J, the junction kept 8 bases outside the gene matches. Germline V gene lookup returns CDR1 SGHVS and CDR2 FQNEAQ. For the CDR3, the DNA is TGTGCCAGCAGCGATCGACAGGGGGCCGGAAACACCGGGGAGCTGTTTTTT. Translated, it gives CASSDRQGAGNTGELFF.

The rearrangement uses TRBV9 and TRBJ1-1, with 7 nucleotides matching TRBD1. The CDR3 totals 12 residues. CDR1 SGDLS and CDR2 YYNGEE come from the germline V gene. V trimming: 4 bases; J trimming: 8 bases; junction bases outside the gene matches: 5. CDR3 region: CASSRRGVEAFF. The DNA for the CDR3 is TGTGCCAGCAGCCGCAGGGGGGTCGAAGCTTTCTTT.

V is TRBV10-3 and J is TRBJ1-2; tentative D call: TRBD1 (6 bases). The CDR3 spans 14 residues. The germline V gene has CDR1 ENHRY and CDR2 SYGVKD. V lost 2 bases to trimming and J lost 1 base, with 8 bases between them. CDR3 in DNA: TGTGCCATCAGTGAGATAGGGGGTAACTATGGCTACACCTTC. Translated: CAISEIGGNYGYTF.

J is TRBJ1-3 and V is TRBV7-2, with D maybe TRBD1 (6 bases). CDR3 length: 15 amino acids. Germline V gene lookup returns CDR1 SGHTA and CDR2 FQGNSA. V was cut by 5 bases and J by 2 bases, with 13 bases left in between. The CDR3 sequence: CASSLFQGTGNTIYF. The CDR3 coding sequence is TGTGCCAGCAGCCTCTTTCAGGGGACTGGAAACACCATATATTTT.

This chain joins TRBV28 and TRBJ2-2; TRBD1 might be the D (7 bases). The CDR3 extends over 19 amino acids. Germline-derived CDR1 and CDR2 are MDHEN and SYDVKM. The V and J ends lost 6 bases and 5 bases respectively, with 28 bases between them. The CDR3 here is CASSFLNLQGDWGTGELFF. In DNA form, the CDR3 reads TGTGCCAGCAGCTTTCTAAACCTCCAGGGGGACTGGGGGACCGGGGAGCTGTTTTTT.

The V call is TRBV11-2, the J call TRBJ1-1; a weak D match, TRBD1 (5 bases). Germline V lookup: CDR1 SGHAT, CDR2 FQNNGV. The CDR3 covers 12 residues. Trimming took 5 bases from V and 6 from J, leaving 10 bases between them. CDR3 in amino acids: CASSQDSAEAFF. The CDR3 nucleotides are TGTGCCAGCAGCCAAGACAGCGCTGAAGCTTTCTTT.

The J gene is TRBJ1-5, the V gene TRBV18, with 9 bases identical to TRBD1. With 4 bases clipped from V and 5 bases from J, the junction kept 6 bases outside the gene matches. CDR1 and CDR2 from the germline V gene are KGHSH and LQKENI. CDR3 length equals 15 residues. For the CDR3, the DNA is TGTGCCAGCTCACTGGGGACAGGGTCATATCAGCCCCAGCATTTT. It specifies CASSLGTGSYQPQHF. The whole variable domain, remainder taken from reference TRBV18 and TRBJ1-5, is NAGVMQNPRHLVRRRGQEARLRCSPMKGHSHVYWYRQLPEEGLKFMVYLQKENIIDESGMPKERFSAEFPKEGPSILRIQQVVRGDSAAYFCASSLGTGSYQPQHFGDGTRLSIL.

The chain combines TRBV7-2 with TRBJ2-1; D is possibly TRBD2 (6 bases). Looked up from germline, CDR1 is SGHTA and CDR2 is FQGNSA. V lost 5 bases to trimming and J lost 3 bases, with 14 bases between them. The CDR3 contains 15 residues. The CDR3 nucleotides are TGTGCCAGCAGCACCGGGAGAGGACGCTACAATGAGCAGTTCTTC. This translates into CASSTGRGRYNEQFF.

J is TRBJ1-5 and V is TRBV23-1; 7 bases are shared with TRBD1. TRBV23-1 is annotated as an ORF whose role is uncertain. The CDR3 is 19 residues long. The J segment lost 4 bases and the V segment lost 0 bases, leaving 15 bases of the junction unmatched. For the CDR3, the DNA is TGCGCCAGCAGTCAATCGGATAAGACGGAGGGGGCTGCAAATCAGCCCCAGCATTTT. Amino acids: CASSQSDKTEGAANQPQHF.

There are a few counts of this clone. The chain couples TRBV7-2 to TRBJ1-1; maybe TRBD1 (6 bases). This CDR3 is 12 amino acids long. Trimming cost V 5 bases and J 7 bases, with 11 bases left between them. The germline CDR1 and CDR2 sequences are SGHTA and FQGNSA. DNA for the CDR3: TGTGCCAGCAGCGACCGACAGGTTGAAGCTTTCTTT. It codes for CASSDRQVEAFF.

The V gene is TRBV4-3, the J gene TRBJ2-7; 7 bases fit TRBD2. Germline trimming cut 1 base from V and 4 bases from J; bases unmatched to any gene: 7. In germline, CDR1 is LGHNA, CDR2 YSLEER. There are 15 residues in the CDR3. CDR3 nucleotide sequence: TGCGCCAGCAGCCAAGGCTGGCGGGAGTCGTACGAGCAGTACTTC. Protein sequence: CASSQGWRESYEQYF.

The rearrangement joins TRBV29-1 to TRBJ2-1; the D gene is possibly TRBD1 (6 bases). The V end lost 7 bases, the J end lost 1 base, and 14 bases lay between the germline ends. Germline V gene data show CDR1 as SQVTM and CDR2 as ANQGSEA. CDR3 length equals 14 residues. In DNA form, the CDR3 reads TGCAGCGCCGAGCAGGGGAGTTCCTACAATGAGCAGTTCTTC. It is translated as CSAEQGSSYNEQFF.

The V gene is TRBV27, the J gene TRBJ1-1; the D is unclear. Looked up from germline, CDR1 is MNHEY and CDR2 is SMNVEV (reference sequence). Deletions cut 3 bases from V and 3 bases from J, with 8 bases between. The CDR3 has 13 amino acids. The CDR3: CASSFDTDTEAFF. CDR3 nucleotide sequence: TGTGCCAGCAGTTTTGACACAGACACTGAAGCTTTCTTT.

This chain connects TRBV2 to TRBJ1-4, with 7 bases matching TRBD1. The CDR3 is 14 residues long. Looked up from germline, CDR1 is SNHLY and CDR2 is FYNNEI. The V and J ends lost 5 bases and 1 base, in that order; junction bases with no gene match: 1. Here the CDR3 reads CASSTGETNEKLFF. CDR3 sequence (DNA): TGTGCCAGCAGTACAGGGGAAACTAATGAAAAACTGTTTTTT.